This TCR beta chain was sequenced in a study of blood T cell repertoires in COVID-19. V gave up 5 bases and J gave up 7 bases; unmatched junction bases: 6. The CDR3 is made up of 15 amino acids. Germline lookup yields CDR1 MGHDK and CDR2 SYGVNS. Some clones are missing from TCRdb's copy, which holds only in-frame ones; the method was immunoSEQ multiplex PCR. Altogether around 250,000 clones are present, more than 75% being singletons, with the ten largest covering under 8%. The sequenced sample consisted of PBMCs or T cells enriched from blood (not recorded which). The chain couples TRBV25-1 to TRBJ1-6, with TRBD1 identical over 9 bases. The TCR comes from a woman aged 45-60 years who had been exposed to COVID-19. The CDR3 bases are TGTGCCAGCAGTTCACCCGGGACAGGGAATTCACCCCTCCACTTT. It is translated as CASSSPGTGNSPLHF.